This T cell receptor (beta chain) was obtained from a study of cytomegalovirus exposure and HLA in healthy donors. Profiled with immunoSEQ multiplex PCR; TCRdb holds only in-frame clones, not every one. This table holds more than 45,000 clones, 89% found once. Findings and caveats of the study: Published work reported that the classifier diagnosed cytomegalovirus status with high specificity and sensitivity.

The donors were part of the roughly 130-subject validation cohort, which stood apart from the roughly 670-subject first cohort. To note about this clone: Its antigen is unidentified.

V lost 3 bases to trimming and J lost 9 bases, with 17 bases between them. Germline loops: CDR1 SQVTM, CDR2 ANQGSEA. The length of the CDR3 is 13 residues. This chain uses TRBV29-1 with TRBJ1-1; D might be TRBD1 (6 bases). The source is a woman aged 18 to 35 in good health and CMV-seronegative. Sequencing input: PBMCs. Written as DNA, the CDR3 is TGCAGCGTTGAGTTGGACAGTACAGAAAAAGCTTTCTTT. Its protein is CSVELDSTEKAFF.